This T cell receptor (beta chain) was observed in a study of blood T cell repertoires in COVID-19 (dated by TCRdb to 2018 to 2020). Background for the entire study: Samples covering the acute and convalescent phases of COVID-19 were provided by collaborators in the United States, Italy and Spain. The samples were drawn from the first 160 participants of the ongoing ImmuneRACE study and from 950 to 1,500 subjects provided by 6 global collaborators. Where HLA class I and class II types were available, the types were taken from metadata supplied by the sample provider, not from assay-based typing. Deeply sampled blood TCRbeta repertoires from subjects exposed to, actively infected with, or recovered from COVID-19 were included in the dataset. The material from the prospective study consisted of cDNA or gDNA derived from T cells, B-cell-depleted T cells, or PBMCs. The sample metadata nearly always contained a de-identified subject ID, COVID-19 status, age in years and sex. The repertoires were made available in a free public database intended to serve as a resource for research on the immune response to SARS-CoV-2.

The immunoSEQ Assay, a bias-controlled multiplex PCR, was used to amplify TCRbeta CDR3 regions from genomic DNA. The source study handled its data this way. The number of nucleated cells in each sample was estimated from the amplification of reference gene primers within the assay. Sequence reads were collapsed and filtered to measure the absolute abundance of every unique TCRbeta CDR3 rearrangement. For each sample, productive Simpson clonality was calculated by taking the square root of Simpson's diversity index across productive rearrangements. TCRdb provides this immuneACCESS table in a form limited to in-frame rearrangements. Some clones are lacking; in checked studies, under half of them reflect an unresolved V gene, and why the rest are absent is not known. Clone size and the V and J calls come from that table; the DNA yielded D and trimming. The sample table lists over 200,000 clones, 80% to 90% of them with a count of one. The top ten hold less than 3.5% of the sample.

A remark on this clone: The antigen it binds to is not known. Per-base quality was not reported, and no clone a single base away is much larger than it.

One collaborating source in Seattle enrolled patients during active infection and followed them longitudinally through the course of disease. Collaborating institutions collected whole blood in K2EDTA tubes following their own protocols. For TCRbeta analysis, collaborators shipped samples in one of three forms: frozen whole blood, isolated PBMCs, or DNA extracted from either of those sample types. Deletion took 4 bases off V and 4 bases off J, with a span of 10 bases between the germline ends. The germline V gene provides CDR1 ENHRY and CDR2 SYGVKD. Including cysteine and phenylalanine, the CDR3 has 13 amino acids. Only the CDR3 part of the read is kept: 39 bases, read in frame from the first base. Broad study findings and their caveats: The amount of clinical and demographic metadata varied by source and participant and was provided uncurated.

Recombination linked TRBV10-3 to TRBJ1-2; TRBD1 is perhaps the D gene, given 6 matching bases. This clonotype was sampled from a man between 25 and 39 years old with COVID-19, enrolled during active disease. Sequencing was performed on peripheral blood. The sequenced DNA: TGTGCCATCAGTGGACAGGAAAGCTATGGCTACACCTTC. Its protein reads: CAISGQESYGYTF.